These 10 T cell receptor beta chains came from one sample sequenced in a study of regulatory T cells in long-lasting Graves disease. Time point specified: newly diagnosed GD, antithyroid drugs for less than 3 months. There was RNA extracted from PBMCs, and the TCR library was made from it. iRepertoire HTBI primers and Arm-PCR of CDR3 regions built TCR beta libraries. TCRdb itself ran the multiplex PCR reads through MiXCR, one entry per CDR3 protein. The sample has just over 600,000 distinct CDR3 sequences, under 20% seen once. This sample was shared with a second study, whose subject was T cells in Graves' hyperthyroidism and ophthalmopathy.

Sequencing was performed on peripheral blood mononuclear cells (PBMCs), taken at new diagnosis, from a patient treated with antithyroid drugs. The source of these receptors is a woman aged 25 to 39 with Graves disease.

This clonotype appeared a few times. The V and J genes are TRBV11-2 and TRBJ1-2; 7 nucleotides match TRBD1. The V gene end was trimmed by 5 bases and the J gene end by 8 bases; junction bases not matched to a gene: 11. The CDR3 has 14 residues. Germline V gene data show CDR1 as SGHAT and CDR2 as FQNNGV. CDR3: CASSLEQGIVGYTF. In nucleotides, the CDR3 is TGTGCCAGCAGCCTGGAACAGGGGATTGTGGGCTACACCTTC. Complete variable domain (other parts from reference TRBV11-2 and TRBJ1-2): EAGVAQSPRYKIIEKRQSVAFWCNPISGHATLYWYQQILGQGPKLLIQFQNNGVVDDSQLPKDRFSAERLKGVDSTLKIQPAKLEDSAVYLCASSLEQGIVGYTFGSGTRLTVV.

This clonotype has a count of ten or more. The chain uses TRBV2 and TRBJ2-7, with D possibly being TRBD2 (5 bases). From germline, CDR1 is SNHLY and CDR2 FYNNEI. The CDR3 contains 13 residues. Deletions cut 7 bases from V and 2 bases from J, with 12 bases between. The CDR3 DNA reads TGTGCCAGCACTGACGGGGTGACCTACGAGCAGTACTTC. This encodes CASTDGVTYEQYF.

This chain uses TRBV28 with TRBJ1-6; the D gene is possibly TRBD1 (6 bases). Germline V CDR1 and CDR2: MDHEN, SYDVKM. The CDR3 is made up of 12 amino acids. Trimming shortened V by 2 bases and J by 18 bases, and 14 bases separated the two germline ends. This CDR3 reads CASSLETGDTHF. The CDR3 DNA is TGTGCCAGCAGTTTAGAAACCGGGGACACCCACTTT.

The chain employs TRBV5-8 and TRBJ1-5; D not resolved. The CDR3 spans 14 residues. CDR1 and CDR2 from the germline V gene are SGHTS and YDEGEE. V shed 2 bases and J shed 6 bases, with 12 bases lying between them. CDR3 residues: CASSFRGLGQPQHF. In nucleotides, the CDR3 is TGTGCCAGCAGCTTCCGCGGGCTCGGTCAGCCCCAGCATTTT.

This clonotype was observed a few times. V is TRBV2 and J is TRBJ2-7, with 8 bases identical to TRBD1. Germline V CDR1 and CDR2: SNHLY, FYNNEI. Trimming at V came to 6 bases and at J to 6 bases, leaving 4 bases not matched to a gene. The CDR3 length is 12 residues. CDR3: CASRATGGEQYF. The DNA for the CDR3 is TGTGCCAGCAGGGCAACAGGGGGCGAGCAGTACTTC. Looking up the rest from reference TRBV2 and TRBJ2-7 gives the full variable domain: EPEVTQTPSHQVTQMGQEVILRCVPISNHLYFYWYRQILGQKVEFLVSFYNNEISEKSEIFDDQFSVERPDGSNFTLKIRSTKLEDSAMYFCASRATGGEQYFGPGTRLTVT.

This clonotype was picked up many times. The chain combines TRBV10-3 with TRBJ2-1, with 11 bases that match TRBD2. Germline V CDR1 and CDR2: ENHRY, SYGVKD. V shed 6 bases, J shed 8 bases, and the junction held 6 bases outside the gene matches. The CDR3 runs to 14 residues. The CDR3 sequence is CAISRLAGGDEQFF. The CDR3 DNA reads TGTGCCATCAGCCGGCTAGCGGGAGGCGATGAGCAGTTCTTC.

V is TRBV30 and J is TRBJ1-5, with 7 bases matching TRBD1. The CDR3 has 14 residues. V was clipped by 5 bases and J by 6 bases; unmatched bases: 10. Per germline, CDR1 GTSNPN and CDR2 SVGIG (reference sequence). In nucleotides, the CDR3 is TGTGCCTGGGGAAGGGAGGGGGCTGGTCAGCCCCAGCATTTT. Its protein is CAWGREGAGQPQHF.

There are many counts of this clonotype. The chain carries TRBV20-1 and TRBJ2-6; 7 bases are shared with TRBD1. Germline V CDR1 and CDR2: DFQATT, SNEGSKA (reference sequence). The CDR3 contains 16 residues. Trimming removed 6 bases from V and 3 bases from J; junction bases left unmatched: 11. CDR3: CSAPSARQGGANVLTF. The CDR3 bases are TGCAGTGCCCCATCCGCGCGACAGGGTGGGGCCAACGTCCTGACTTTC.

This clonotype was seen at least ten times. The rearrangement uses TRBV5-1 and TRBJ1-6; D is possibly TRBD1 (5 bases). Trimming shortened V by 0 bases and J by 9 bases, and 10 bases separated the two germline ends. The germline gives CDR1 SGHRS, CDR2 YFSETQ. The CDR3 is 14 residues long. In DNA, the CDR3 is TGCGCCAGCAGCTTGGTCCAGGGAGGTTCACCCCTCCACTTT. The encoded protein is CASSLVQGGSPLHF.

This clonotype was detected many times. The chain carries TRBV7-9 and TRBJ2-3; D remains ambiguous. Germline assignment: CDR1 SEHNR and CDR2 FQNEAQ (reference sequence). V was shortened by 3 bases and J by 0 bases, with 13 bases between the two germline ends. The CDR3 covers 16 residues. The CDR3 sequence: CASSLAEASSTDTQYF. The CDR3 DNA is TGTGCCAGCAGCTTGGCCGAGGCGAGTAGCACAGATACGCAGTATTTT. Variable domain in full (rest from reference TRBV7-9 and TRBJ2-3): DTGVSQNPRHKITKRGQNVTFRCDPISEHNRLYWYRQTLGQGPEFLTYFQNEAQLEKSRLLSDRFSAERPKGSFSTLEIQRTEQGDSAMYLCASSLAEASSTDTQYFGPGTRLTVL.